The 21 T cell receptor beta chains presented below share a single source sample, sequenced in a study of blood T cell repertoires in COVID-19. Clones were read by immunoSEQ multiplex PCR, and TCRdb kept only the in-frame ones, dropping some. The repertoire holds 150,000 to 200,000 clones, with more than 90% as singletons. The sample was peripheral blood. The receptors originated from a man in his sixties with active or convalescent COVID-19.

This clone appeared a few times. The gene calls are TRBV30 and TRBJ1-1, with unresolved D. Deletions cut 0 bases from V and 1 base from J, with 6 bases between. The length of the CDR3 is 13 residues. Germline loops: CDR1 GTSNPN, CDR2 SVGIG (reference sequence). CDR3 sequence: CAWSVQWNTEAFF. The DNA for the CDR3 is TGTGCCTGGAGTGTCCAATGGAACACTGAAGCTTTCTTT. Complete variable domain (other parts from reference TRBV30 and TRBJ1-1): SQTIHQWPATLVQPVGSPLSLECTVEGTSNPNLYWYRQAAGRGLQLLFYSVGIGQISSEVPQNLSASRPQDRQFILSSKKLLLSDSGFYLCAWSVQWNTEAFFGQGTRLTVV.

This chain joins TRBV2 and TRBJ2-1; D is perhaps TRBD1 (6 bases). V was cut by 4 bases and J by 6 bases, with 16 bases left in between. Per germline, CDR1 SNHLY and CDR2 FYNNEI. The CDR3 is made up of 15 amino acids. This chain's CDR3 is CASSVRQGLGNEQFF. CDR3 coding DNA: TGTGCCAGCAGTGTACGGCAGGGGCTCGGCAATGAGCAGTTCTTC.

This clone was picked up a small number of times. This chain uses TRBV6-5 with TRBJ1-5; a weak D match, TRBD1 (6 bases). CDR3 length: 15 residues. Germline V CDR1 and CDR2: MNHEY, SVGAGI. V was trimmed by 6 bases and J by 1 base, leaving 13 bases between them. CDR3 sequence (DNA): TGTGCCAGCAGCCCCACAGGGAAAAGCAATCAGCCCCAGCATTTT. It yields the protein CASSPTGKSNQPQHF.

The rearrangement uses TRBV6-5 and TRBJ1-1; 7 nucleotides agree with TRBD1. V gave up 7 bases and J gave up 0 bases; unmatched junction bases: 5. This CDR3 region has 14 residues. From germline, CDR1 is MNHEY and CDR2 SVGAGI. The CDR3 sequence: CASTQTGLNTEAFF. The CDR3 nucleotides are TGTGCCAGCACTCAGACAGGGTTGAACACTGAAGCTTTCTTT.

The chain carries TRBV11-2 and TRBJ1-2; 7 nucleotides line up with TRBD1. The CDR3 sequence is 12 residues long. The V gene's germline CDR1 is SGHAT and CDR2 FQNNGV. The J segment lost 8 bases and the V segment lost 6 bases, leaving 6 bases of the junction unmatched. The CDR3 here is CASSWDSRGYTF. DNA for the CDR3: TGTGCCAGCAGTTGGGACAGTCGAGGCTACACCTTC. Looking up the rest from reference TRBV11-2 and TRBJ1-2 gives the full variable domain: EAGVAQSPRYKIIEKRQSVAFWCNPISGHATLYWYQQILGQGPKLLIQFQNNGVVDDSQLPKDRFSAERLKGVDSTLKIQPAKLEDSAVYLCASSWDSRGYTFGSGTRLTVV.

This chain links TRBV2 with TRBJ1-2; 9 bases are shared with TRBD1. This CDR3 contains 14 residues. V gave up 8 bases and J gave up 3 bases; unmatched junction bases: 7. Per the germline V gene, CDR1 is SNHLY and CDR2 is FYNNEI. CDR3 residues: CASPQGASDYGYTF. The CDR3 nucleotides are TGTGCCAGCCCACAGGGGGCGTCAGACTATGGCTACACCTTC. Full variable domain (missing parts from reference TRBV2 and TRBJ1-2): EPEVTQTPSHQVTQMGQEVILRCVPISNHLYFYWYRQILGQKVEFLVSFYNNEISEKSEIFDDQFSVERPDGSNFTLKIRSTKLEDSAMYFCASPQGASDYGYTFGSGTRLTVV.

V gene TRBV19 combines with J gene TRBJ1-4; 9 bases align to TRBD1. CDR3 length equals 18 residues. J lost 0 bases, V lost 10 bases, and 15 bases had no gene match. CDR1 is LNHDA and CDR2 is SQIVND in the germline V gene (reference sequence). The CDR3 loop reads CAKRVPGQGKTTNEKLFF. The CDR3 nucleotides read TGTGCCAAAAGGGTCCCGGGACAGGGAAAAACAACTAATGAAAAACTGTTTTTT.

The rearrangement uses TRBV6-5 and TRBJ2-7; 11 bases are shared with TRBD1. CDR3 length: 15 residues. V shed 6 bases, J shed 2 bases, and the junction held 6 bases outside the gene matches. Germline V gene data show CDR1 as MNHEY and CDR2 as SVGAGI. The CDR3 region has the DNA TGTGCCAGCAGCGGACAGGGGGCCGGGACCTACGAGCAGTACTTC. Translating it yields CASSGQGAGTYEQYF.

The V gene is TRBV5-5, the J gene TRBJ1-2; 7 nucleotides line up with TRBD1. The germline CDR1 and CDR2 sequences are SGHKS and YYEKEE (reference sequence). The CDR3 is made up of 14 amino acids. The junction had 6 bases not matched to a gene; V was cut back by 0 bases and J by 7 bases. CDR3 bases: TGTGCCAGCAGCTTGGGACAGGGACATGGTGGCTACACCTTC. Amino acids: CASSLGQGHGGYTF. The variable domain in full, completed from reference TRBV5-5 and TRBJ1-2, reads DAGVTQSPTHLIKTRGQQVTLRCSPISGHKSVSWYQQVLGQGPQFIFQYYEKEERGRGNFPDRFSARQFPNYSSELNVNALLLGDSALYLCASSLGQGHGGYTFGSGTRLTVV.

V and J are TRBV11-2 and TRBJ1-2; 7 bases match TRBD1. Germline assignment: CDR1 SGHAT and CDR2 FQNNGV. Trimming removed 1 base from V and 4 bases from J; junction bases left unmatched: 6. This CDR3 contains 15 residues. CDR3 sequence: CASSLVIQGSYGYTF. Written as DNA, the CDR3 is TGTGCCAGCAGCTTAGTGATACAGGGGTCCTATGGCTACACCTTC.

The rearrangement links TRBV6-5 to TRBJ1-2; D gene ambiguous. The germline V gene has CDR1 MNHEY and CDR2 SVGAGI. Deletions cut 6 bases from V and 8 bases from J, with 22 bases between. CDR3 length: 15 residues. The DNA of the CDR3 is TGTGCCAGCAGCGTACTAGACCGCGGGTCGGAAGGCTACACCTTC. This translates into CASSVLDRGSEGYTF.

This clone has a single count. The V call is TRBV7-7, the J call TRBJ2-2; 7 bases align to TRBD1. V lost 1 base and J lost 2; bases outside the gene matches: 1. The CDR3 has 15 amino acids. Germline V CDR1 and CDR2: SSHAT, FNYEAQ (reference sequence). The CDR3 nucleotides are TGTGCCAGCAGCTTAGGACAGGGAAACACCGGGGAGCTGTTTTTT. Protein product: CASSLGQGNTGELFF.

The rearrangement links TRBV28 to TRBJ1-4, with D maybe TRBD1 (5 bases). The CDR3 is 16 residues long. Trimming removed 3 bases from V and 5 bases from J, with 16 bases in between. Germline V lookup: CDR1 MDHEN, CDR2 SYDVKM. CDR3 nucleotide sequence: TGTGCCAGCAGTTTCCCCGGGGCGGGGGAAAATGAAAAACTGTTTTTT. Its translation: CASSFPGAGENEKLFF.

The J gene is TRBJ2-1, the V gene TRBV10-3; 9 bases align to TRBD1. The V and J ends lost 3 bases and 4 bases, in that order; junction bases with no gene match: 7. The CDR3 is 16 residues long. Per germline, CDR1 ENHRY and CDR2 SYGVKD. The CDR3 DNA reads TGTGCCATCAGTGACCCCGGACAGGGGAGGTACAATGAGCAGTTCTTC. Its translation: CAISDPGQGRYNEQFF.

V and J are TRBV27 and TRBJ1-5; D may be TRBD1 (5 bases). V dropped 0 bases and J dropped 1 base, with 16 bases sitting between them. Germline values: CDR1 MNHEY, CDR2 SMNVEV (reference sequence). CDR3 length equals 18 residues. The CDR3 nucleotides are TGTGCCAGCAGTTTATCGATGGGGTCTAGGGGAAGCAATCAGCCCCAGCATTTT. This translates into CASSLSMGSRGSNQPQHF.

The chain carries TRBV6-5 and TRBJ2-2; tentatively, D is TRBD1 (6 bases). CDR1 and CDR2 from the germline V gene are MNHEY and SVGAGI. V was clipped by 3 bases and J by 5 bases, with 16 bases between them. The CDR3 sequence is 16 residues long. The CDR3 bases are TGTGCCAGCAGTTATAGTTTCTGGACAGATACCGGGGAGCTGTTTTTT. This codes for CASSYSFWTDTGELFF.

The chain has TRBV20-1 and TRBJ2-4; 11 nucleotides align to TRBD2. The CDR3 extends over 15 amino acids. The J segment lost 0 bases and the V segment lost 3 bases, leaving 1 base of the junction unmatched. Germline V CDR1 and CDR2: DFQATT, SNEGSKA (reference sequence). The DNA of the CDR3 is TGCAGTGCTAGTGGGACTAGCGGAGCCAAAAACATTCAGTACTTC. Translation gives CSASGTSGAKNIQYF.

This chain connects TRBV11-2 to TRBJ1-1; D possibly corresponds to TRBD1 (5 bases). The CDR3 runs 16 residues. CDR1 SGHAT and CDR2 FQNNGV come from the germline V gene. The V gene lost 5 bases and the J gene lost 0 bases, with 16 bases spanning the gap. CDR3 sequence (DNA): TGTGCCAGCAGCACCAAGACAGAGAACCTGAACACTGAAGCTTTCTTT. It encodes CASSTKTENLNTEAFF.

The V call is TRBV10-2, the J call TRBJ1-5; no reliable D call. Per the germline V gene, CDR1 is WSHSY and CDR2 is SAAADI. This CDR3 is 13 amino acids long. V dropped 3 bases and J dropped 7 bases, with 10 bases sitting between them. CDR3 coding DNA: TGCGCCAGCAGTGAAACCGGCGGACAGCCCCAGCATTTT. This encodes CASSETGGQPQHF.

V usage is TRBV27 and J usage is TRBJ1-5; 8 nucleotides line up with TRBD1. The V segment lost 5 bases and the J segment 1 base; nucleotides outside the gene matches: 1. CDR3 size: 14 residues. Germline values: CDR1 MNHEY, CDR2 SMNVEV (reference sequence). CDR3: CASSRQGSNQPQHF. The CDR3 DNA sequence: TGTGCCAGCAGTAGACAGGGGAGCAATCAGCCCCAGCATTTT.

This sequence joins TRBV24-1 and TRBJ1-6; 7 bases line up with TRBD1. Germline assignment: CDR1 KGHDR and CDR2 SFDVKD. The CDR3 sequence is 19 residues long. The trim removed 1 base at V and 6 bases at J, leaving 14 bases unmatched. The CDR3: CATSDFLLLFDRANSPLHF. CDR3 sequence (DNA): TGTGCCACCAGTGATTTCCTCCTTCTTTTTGACAGGGCTAATTCACCCCTCCACTTT.